This TCR beta chain was recovered during a study of early T cells in non-severe SARS-CoV-2 infection. Ten or more counts support this clonotype. Looked up from germline, CDR1 is SGHVS and CDR2 is FNYEAQ. J was trimmed by 2 bases and V by 5 bases; bases with no gene match: 6. The CDR3 loop spans 15 amino acids. One entry per CDR3 protein results from TCRdb running MiXCR on the 5' RACE reads. The repertoire includes around 60,000 distinct CDR3 sequences, roughly 12% of them detected once, and 10% sits in the top ten. The receptor's source is an adult who was a healthcare worker with PCR-confirmed SARS-CoV-2 infection or an uninfected control (not recorded which). The sequenced sample consisted of whole blood. The chain employs TRBV7-6 and TRBJ2-7; TRBD1 matches 10 bases. The CDR3 loop is CASSLQTGGPYEQYF. In DNA form, the CDR3 reads TGTGCCAGCAGCCTGCAGACAGGGGGCCCCTACGAGCAGTACTTC.